Following are 18 T cell receptor beta chains from one sample sequenced in a study of T cells in women clearing cervical HPV infection. Generated by immunoSEQ multiplex PCR, the TCRdb table keeps only in-frame clones and is missing some. This sample's table reports roughly 42,000 clones. Material: blood buffy coat. The receptors derive from a woman between 18 and 69 years old with a cervical HPV16 infection that either progressed to CIN3+ or cleared (not recorded which).

For this clone: The read terminates 3 residues ahead of where the CDR3 ends, so the germline J gene completes it. The V call is TRBV20-1, the J call TRBJ2-3; 7 bases fit TRBD1. The CDR3 is 13 amino acids. With 6 bases clipped from V and 1 base from J, the junction kept 4 bases outside the gene matches. Per germline, CDR1 DFQATT and CDR2 SNEGSKA (reference sequence). The sequenced CDR3 bases are TGCAGTGCCACCGGGACAGGCACAGATACG. This gives the protein CSATGTGTDT. The full CDR3 reads CSATGTGTDTQYF.

A note on this clone: The CDR3 is cut off 3 residues early in the read; its end comes from the germline J gene. The rearrangement joins TRBV11-3 to TRBJ1-5; D uncertain. Germline CDR1 reads SGHNT; CDR2 reads YENEEA. CDR3 length: 13 residues. Trimming took 0 bases from V and 5 from J, leaving 5 bases between them. CDR3 amino acids: CASSLDHDQPQHF. The part of the CDR3 DNA that was read is TGTGCCAGCAGCTTAGATCATGATCAGCCC.

CDR3 sequence reads: CASSRTSGGFNEQFF. The part of the CDR3 DNA that was read is TGTGCCAGCAGCCGAACTAGCGGGGGCTTCAATGAG. The V and J genes are TRBV6-2 or TRBV6-3 and TRBJ2-1; 11 bases fit TRBD2. From the germline J gene comes the end of the CDR3, since the read stops 3 residues before it. Germline lookup yields CDR1 MNHEY and CDR2 SVGEGT. J was trimmed by 6 bases and V by 6 bases; bases with no gene match: 7. This CDR3 region has 15 residues.

As concerns this clone: The read ends 3 residues shy of where the CDR3 ends; the end is completed using the germline J gene. The J gene is TRBJ2-2, the V gene TRBV19, with 11 nucleotides matching TRBD1. Germline trimming cut 4 bases from V and 6 bases from J; bases unmatched to any gene: 7. The CDR3 contains 16 residues. The germline CDR1 and CDR2 sequences are LNHDA and SQIVND (reference sequence). The sequenced CDR3 bases are TGTGCCAGTAGTACATGGACAGGGGGCGCCCCCGGGGAG. It codes for CASSTWTGGAPGE. The whole CDR3 region reads CASSTWTGGAPGELFF.

In the case of this clone: Coverage ceases 3 residues before the CDR3 finishes, and the germline J gene fills in the end. The V call is TRBV2, the J call TRBJ1-2; no clear D gene. The CDR3 has 13 residues. From germline, CDR1 is SNHLY and CDR2 FYNNEI. V was pared by 6 bases and J by 6 bases, with 14 bases between. CDR3 DNA (partial): TGTGCCAGCAGAACAGACCTTTCCCATGGC. Translating gives CASRTDLSHG. The entire CDR3 is CASRTDLSHGYTF. Looking up the rest from reference TRBV2 and TRBJ1-2 gives the full variable domain: EPEVTQTPSHQVTQMGQEVILRCVPISNHLYFYWYRQILGQKVEFLVSFYNNEISEKSEIFDDQFSVERPDGSNFTLKIRSTKLEDSAMYFCASRTDLSHGYTFGSGTRLTVV.

On this clone: The CDR3 extends 3 residues past the end of the read, so its final part is completed from the germline J gene. This sequence joins TRBV2 and TRBJ2-1; the D gene is possibly TRBD2 (6 bases). This CDR3 spans 13 amino acids. Between the trimmed V and J ends, which lost 4 bases and 5 bases, there was a span of 9 bases. CDR1 and CDR2 (germline): SNHLY, FYNNEI. This chain's CDR3 is CASSVGEDNEQFF. The CDR3 bases that were read are TGTGCCAGCAGTGTAGGGGAGGACAATGAG.

Regarding this clone: The CDR3 end falls 3 residues outside the read, so it is completed with the germline J gene. The chain joins TRBV27 to TRBJ2-1; 10 bases are shared with TRBD1. The CDR3 is 14 amino acids. V shed 3 bases and J 9 bases; nucleotides not matched to a gene: 5. Germline CDR1 MNHEY, CDR2 SMNVEV (reference sequence). This chain's CDR3 is CASSLRQGAVEQFF. The CDR3 bases that were read are TGTGCCAGCAGTTTGCGACAGGGGGCCGTTGAG.

Comments on this clone: The CDR3 goes on 3 residues after the read ends, and that part is filled in from the germline J gene. V gene TRBV6-1 combines with J gene TRBJ1-3; tentatively, D is TRBD1 (5 bases). The length of the CDR3 is 13 residues. The V gene lost 4 bases and the J gene lost 8 bases, with 12 bases spanning the gap. Germline values: CDR1 MNHNS, CDR2 SASEGT. The CDR3 reads CASSATASYTIYF. Incomplete CDR3 DNA: TGTGCCAGCAGTGCGACAGCATCTTACACC.

About this clone itself: The read stops 3 residues short of the end of the CDR3; the missing end is completed from the germline J gene. V usage is TRBV19 and J usage is TRBJ2-5; D is tentatively TRBD1 or TRBD2 (6 bases each). V gave up 5 bases and J gave up 1 base, with 20 bases separating them. The germline CDR1 and CDR2 sequences are LNHDA and SQIVND (reference sequence). The CDR3 totals 17 residues. CDR3 sequence: CASSPGGTLGFQETQYF. The CDR3 DNA, read in part, is TGTGCCAGTAGTCCAGGAGGGACACTCGGATTCCAAGAGACC.

On this clone itself: Read sequence stops 3 residues before the CDR3 end, and the germline J gene provides the missing end. The V call is TRBV7-9, the J call TRBJ1-5; the match to TRBD1 covers 9 bases. The CDR3 runs 14 residues. Germline V gene lookup returns CDR1 SEHNR and CDR2 FQNEAQ (reference sequence). With 5 bases clipped from V and 6 bases from J, the junction kept 5 bases outside the gene matches. Partial CDR3 DNA: TGTGCCAGCAGCCCGGGACAGGGTAGTCAGCCC. Translated, it gives CASSPGQGSQP. In full, the CDR3 reads CASSPGQGSQPQHF.

Points on this clone: The CDR3 end is not reached by the read, which stops 3 residues before it; the germline J gene fills it in. The chain couples TRBV2 to TRBJ2-1; 7 bases are shared with TRBD1. Germline values: CDR1 SNHLY, CDR2 FYNNEI. This CDR3 has 12 amino acids. V lost 6 bases, J lost 8 bases, and 4 bases stayed unmatched. The covered CDR3 bases are TGTGCCAGCAGCCCAGGGGGTCATGAG. This sequence encodes CASSPGGHE. In full, the CDR3 is CASSPGGHEQFF.

As to this clone: With the read ending 3 residues before the CDR3 end, the germline J gene is used to fill in that end. The chain combines TRBV11-3 with TRBJ1-1, with 7 bases lining up with TRBD1. Germline V gene sequence: CDR1 SGHNT, CDR2 YENEEA. J gave up 6 bases and V 6 bases, and 7 bases lay outside the gene matches. The CDR3 is 13 residues long. Incomplete CDR3 DNA: TGTGCCAGCAGACAGGGGCAATTCGCTGAA. Encoded protein: CASRQGQFAE. The whole CDR3 sequence reads CASRQGQFAEAFF.

Comment on this clone: The CDR3 is cut off 3 residues early in the read; its end comes from the germline J gene. The chain carries TRBV7-3 and TRBJ1-5; D not resolved. The V gene lost 5 bases and the J gene lost 5 bases, with 10 bases spanning the gap. This CDR3 is built from 13 residues. Germline V gives CDR1 SGHTA, CDR2 FQGTGA. CDR3 bases read: TGTGCCAGCAGCCCGCAGTTTGATCAGCCC. It encodes CASSPQFDQP. The whole CDR3 sequence is CASSPQFDQPQHF.

Partial CDR3 DNA: TGTGCCAGCAGCTTAGACTACCTAAGCAATCAGCCC. This encodes CASSLDYLSNQP. The entire CDR3 protein reads CASSLDYLSNQPQHF. The J gene is TRBJ1-5, the V gene TRBV11-2; D not certain. The CDR3 goes on 3 residues after the read ends, and that part is filled in from the germline J gene. This CDR3 is built from 15 residues. Germline V CDR1 and CDR2: SGHAT, FQNNGV. The V end lost 0 bases, the J end lost 1 base, and 7 bases lay between the germline ends. Using reference TRBV11-2 and TRBJ1-5 for the parts outside the CDR3, the full variable domain is EAGVAQSPRYKIIEKRQSVAFWCNPISGHATLYWYQQILGQGPKLLIQFQNNGVVDDSQLPKDRFSAERLKGVDSTLKIQPAKLEDSAVYLCASSLDYLSNQPQHFGDGTRLSIL.

Concerning this clone itself: The observed sequence ends 3 residues before the CDR3 terminus, with the missing tail filled in from the germline J gene. V usage is TRBV18 and J usage is TRBJ2-7; 9 bases map to TRBD1. This CDR3 has 15 amino acids. J lost 1 base, V lost 4 bases, and 5 bases had no gene match. CDR1 KGHSH and CDR2 LQKENI come from the germline V gene. The CDR3 loop is CASSRPDRGSYEQYF. The CDR3 DNA, read in part, is TGTGCCAGCTCACGCCCGGACAGGGGATCCTACGAG.

Of note for this clone: The read terminates 3 residues ahead of where the CDR3 ends, so the germline J gene completes it. The genes are TRBV6-2 or TRBV6-3 and TRBJ1-5; possible D gene TRBD1, 5 bases. The CDR3 loop spans 16 amino acids. Trimming shortened V by 3 bases and J by 4 bases, and 16 bases separated the two germline ends. The germline gives CDR1 MNHEY, CDR2 SVGEGT. The CDR3 loop is CASSYEEGIANQPQHF. The covered CDR3 bases are TGTGCCAGCAGTTATGAGGAGGGGATAGCAAATCAGCCC.

Concerning this clone itself: The CDR3 end falls 3 residues outside the read, so it is completed with the germline J gene. The chain uses TRBV7-8 and TRBJ1-1; maybe TRBD1 (5 bases). The CDR3 covers 15 residues. The germline gives CDR1 SGHVS, CDR2 FQNEAQ. Trimming shortened V by 5 bases and J by 0 bases, and 13 bases separated the two germline ends. The sequenced part of the CDR3 DNA is TGTGCCAGCAGCACGCAGGGTCGCATGAACACTGAA. It encodes CASSTQGRMNTE. The complete CDR3 reads CASSTQGRMNTEAFF.

About this clone itself: The read finishes 3 residues shy of the CDR3 end, and the germline J gene is used to complete it. The chain carries TRBV7-3 and TRBJ2-3, with TRBD1 as a possible D gene (7 bases). The germline V and J ends were trimmed by 3 bases and 4 bases, with 8 bases remaining between them. This CDR3 is 13 amino acids long. Per germline, CDR1 SGHTA and CDR2 FQGTGA. CDR3 bases read: TGTGCCAGCAGCTTCAGGGGGGCAGATACG. Translation gives CASSFRGADT. The entire CDR3 protein is CASSFRGADTQYF.